This record covers a single T cell receptor (beta chain). The antigen remains undetermined. The data were obtained in a study of T cell repertoires in cytomegalovirus infection. In germline, CDR1 is MGHRA, CDR2 YSYEKL. The CDR3 extends over 16 amino acids. Trimming shortened V by 0 bases and J by 2 bases, and 11 bases separated the two germline ends. TCRdb processed the reads anew with MiXCR; each CDR3 protein has one entry. The table shows under 90,000 distinct CDR3 sequences, with approximately 43% occurring only once. The TCR comes from a human donor in good health (CMV status not recorded). Some clones in this sample may be carry-over from other donors' samples. The sample consisted of CD8+ T cells from cultured PBMCs, taken from culture after CMV antigen stimulation. The chain links TRBV4-1 to TRBJ1-5; D possibly corresponds to TRBD1 (5 bases). CDR3 protein: CASSQDLGEGNQPQHF. The CDR3 DNA reads TGCGCCAGCAGCCAAGATTTGGGGGAGGGCAATCAGCCCCAGCATTTT.